These T cell receptor beta chains were read from a single sample in a study of blood T cell repertoires in COVID-19. The method was immunoSEQ multiplex PCR; TCRdb's version includes in-frame clones alone and lacks a portion of them. The profile covers about 120,000 clones, with over 75% appearing a single time and about 7% taken by the ten largest. The specimen sequenced was peripheral blood. The source of these receptors is a man older than 75 with active or convalescent COVID-19. Each CDR3 is given with its conserved first and last residue. Fields, in order: D gene, V gene, J gene, clone size, CDR3 protein, CDR3 DNA. A D gene is named only where the DNA matches it firmly. Only part of the rows carry a size: once, few, many, or a class if the clone is expanded.

d_call: TRBD2; v_call: TRBV9; j_call: TRBJ2-3; clone_size: .; cdr3_aa: CASSPRAGGISHTQYF; cdr3_nt: TGTGCCAGCAGCCCGCGGGCGGGGGGGATATCACATACGCAGTATTTT
d_call: TRBD1; v_call: TRBV6-5; j_call: TRBJ1-4; clone_size: .; cdr3_aa: CASSPGQGPNEKLFF; cdr3_nt: TGTGCCAGCAGTCCGGGACAGGGACCTAATGAAAAACTGTTTTTT
d_call: .; v_call: TRBV29-1; j_call: TRBJ2-1; clone_size: .; cdr3_aa: CSVGLNEQFF; cdr3_nt: TGCAGCGTGGGGCTAAATGAGCAGTTCTTC
d_call: .; v_call: TRBV3-1/TRBV3-2; j_call: TRBJ1-3; clone_size: .; cdr3_aa: CASTRDISGNTIYF; cdr3_nt: TGTGCCAGCACCCGGGACATTTCTGGAAACACCATATATTTT
d_call: .; v_call: TRBV12-5; j_call: TRBJ2-5; clone_size: once; cdr3_aa: CASGLGQGATETQYF; cdr3_nt: TGTGCTAGTGGTTTGGGACAAGGGGCGACGGAGACCCAGTACTTC
d_call: TRBD1; v_call: TRBV19; j_call: TRBJ2-3; clone_size: .; cdr3_aa: CASRNTGGTDTQYF; cdr3_nt: TGTGCCAGTAGAAATACAGGGGGCACAGATACGCAGTATTTT
d_call: .; v_call: TRBV5-1; j_call: TRBJ2-7; clone_size: .; cdr3_aa: CASSQQGGSSYEQYF; cdr3_nt: TGCGCCAGCAGCCAACAGGGTGGGAGCTCCTACGAGCAGTACTTC
d_call: .; v_call: TRBV30; j_call: TRBJ2-7; clone_size: .; cdr3_aa: CAWSMGSSYEQYF; cdr3_nt: TGTGCCTGGAGTATGGGGAGCTCCTACGAGCAGTACTTC
d_call: .; v_call: TRBV7-6; j_call: TRBJ1-6; clone_size: .; cdr3_aa: CASSSQGGGNSPLHF; cdr3_nt: TGTGCCAGCAGCTCCCAGGGTGGCGGCAATTCACCCCTCCACTTT
d_call: .; v_call: TRBV27; j_call: TRBJ2-7; clone_size: .; cdr3_aa: CASSPTRQDEQYF; cdr3_nt: TGTGCCAGCAGTCCAACGAGACAGGACGAGCAGTACTTC
d_call: .; v_call: TRBV6-5; j_call: TRBJ2-2; clone_size: .; cdr3_aa: CASSYGTFNTGELFF; cdr3_nt: TGTGCCAGCAGTTACGGGACATTCAACACCGGGGAGCTGTTTTTT
d_call: .; v_call: TRBV30; j_call: TRBJ2-7; clone_size: .; cdr3_aa: CAWSATAHEQYF; cdr3_nt: TGTGCCTGGAGTGCTACAGCCCACGAGCAGTACTTC
d_call: .; v_call: TRBV5-6; j_call: TRBJ1-1; clone_size: .; cdr3_aa: CASSQYRVDTEAFF; cdr3_nt: TGTGCCAGCAGCCAGTACAGGGTGGACACTGAAGCTTTCTTT
d_call: .; v_call: TRBV19; j_call: TRBJ1-5; clone_size: few; cdr3_aa: CASSASRGQGQPQHF; cdr3_nt: TGTGCCAGTAGTGCCTCCCGGGGCCAGGGGCAGCCCCAGCATTTT
d_call: TRBD2; v_call: TRBV24-1; j_call: TRBJ2-7; clone_size: once; cdr3_aa: CATSDPKHLGLAGATSYEQYF; cdr3_nt: TGTGCCACCAGTGATCCAAAACACTTAGGACTAGCGGGAGCAACCTCCTACGAGCAGTACTTC
d_call: TRBD1; v_call: TRBV3-1/TRBV3-2; j_call: TRBJ1-4; clone_size: .; cdr3_aa: CASSQPGQVGKLFF; cdr3_nt: TGTGCCAGCAGCCAACCGGGACAGGTGGGAAAACTGTTTTTT
d_call: .; v_call: TRBV29-1; j_call: TRBJ1-3; clone_size: .; cdr3_aa: CSVLLTGTGNTIYF; cdr3_nt: TGCAGCGTCCTCTTGACAGGAACGGGAAACACCATATATTTT
d_call: TRBD2; v_call: TRBV7-2; j_call: TRBJ2-1; clone_size: .; cdr3_aa: CASSLEGGSAYNEQFF; cdr3_nt: TGTGCCAGCAGCTTAGAGGGCGGGAGTGCTTACAATGAGCAGTTCTTC
d_call: .; v_call: TRBV4-3; j_call: TRBJ2-1; clone_size: .; cdr3_aa: CASSPVGEATEQFF; cdr3_nt: TGCGCCAGCAGCCCCGTCGGGGAAGCGACGGAGCAGTTCTTC
d_call: TRBD2; v_call: TRBV3-1/TRBV3-2; j_call: TRBJ2-1; clone_size: .; cdr3_aa: CASSPGTSGGAGEQFF; cdr3_nt: TGTGCCAGCAGCCCCGGGACTAGCGGGGGGGCGGGGGAGCAGTTCTTC
d_call: TRBD1; v_call: TRBV15; j_call: TRBJ1-5; clone_size: .; cdr3_aa: CATSGDRGNQPQHF; cdr3_nt: TGTGCCACCAGCGGAGACAGGGGCAATCAGCCCCAGCATTTT
d_call: .; v_call: TRBV3-1/TRBV3-2; j_call: TRBJ2-5; clone_size: .; cdr3_aa: CASSQYRPQETQYF; cdr3_nt: TGTGCCAGCAGCCAGTACAGACCTCAAGAGACCCAGTACTTC
d_call: .; v_call: TRBV6-5; j_call: TRBJ2-5; clone_size: .; cdr3_aa: CASSQRARTIPQYF; cdr3_nt: TGTGCCAGCAGTCAACGAGCCCGGACTATCCCCCAGTACTTC
d_call: TRBD2; v_call: TRBV25-1; j_call: TRBJ2-5; clone_size: .; cdr3_aa: CASSDSSGSGETQYF; cdr3_nt: TGTGCCAGCAGTGACTCTAGCGGGAGCGGAGAGACCCAGTACTTC
d_call: .; v_call: TRBV19; j_call: TRBJ2-7; clone_size: .; cdr3_aa: CASSINRVPYEQYF; cdr3_nt: TGTGCCAGTAGTATAAACAGGGTGCCCTACGAGCAGTACTTC
d_call: TRBD1; v_call: TRBV5-1; j_call: TRBJ2-3; clone_size: .; cdr3_aa: CASSQGETDTQYF; cdr3_nt: TGCGCCAGCAGCCAGGGGGAGACAGATACGCAGTATTTT
d_call: .; v_call: TRBV18; j_call: TRBJ2-5; clone_size: .; cdr3_aa: CASSPGWGLQETQYF; cdr3_nt: TGTGCCAGCTCACCAGGATGGGGGCTGCAAGAGACCCAGTACTTC
d_call: .; v_call: TRBV30; j_call: TRBJ2-4; clone_size: .; cdr3_aa: CAWAGVAKNIQYF; cdr3_nt: TGTGCCTGGGCCGGGGTAGCCAAAAACATTCAGTACTTC
d_call: .; v_call: TRBV19; j_call: TRBJ1-1; clone_size: .; cdr3_aa: CASGSRSISEAFF; cdr3_nt: TGTGCCAGTGGGAGTCGGTCCATCAGTGAAGCTTTCTTT
d_call: TRBD2; v_call: TRBV6-1; j_call: TRBJ2-5; clone_size: few; cdr3_aa: CASSEWVAGGQTQYF; cdr3_nt: TGTGCCAGCAGTGAATGGGTAGCGGGGGGTCAGACCCAGTACTTC
d_call: .; v_call: TRBV19; j_call: TRBJ1-2; clone_size: .; cdr3_aa: CASRGSYHFNYGYTF; cdr3_nt: TGTGCCAGTAGGGGCAGTTACCACTTTAACTATGGCTACACCTTC
d_call: .; v_call: TRBV2; j_call: TRBJ2-7; clone_size: .; cdr3_aa: CASSAQVSYEQYF; cdr3_nt: TGTGCCAGCAGTGCCCAGGTCTCCTACGAGCAGTACTTC
d_call: .; v_call: TRBV10-3; j_call: TRBJ1-1; clone_size: .; cdr3_aa: CAISRGSTEAFF; cdr3_nt: TGTGCCATCAGCAGGGGAAGCACTGAAGCTTTCTTT
d_call: TRBD1; v_call: TRBV27; j_call: TRBJ1-5; clone_size: .; cdr3_aa: CASRPGQGAGQPQHF; cdr3_nt: TGTGCCAGCAGACCGGGACAGGGGGCCGGTCAGCCCCAGCATTTT
d_call: .; v_call: TRBV5-1; j_call: TRBJ1-1; clone_size: .; cdr3_aa: CASSPSGSVGTEAFF; cdr3_nt: TGCGCCAGCAGTCCCTCCGGGTCGGTCGGCACTGAAGCTTTCTTT
d_call: .; v_call: TRBV10-3; j_call: TRBJ1-6; clone_size: .; cdr3_aa: CAINPRAIFSYNSPLHF; cdr3_nt: TGTGCCATCAACCCCAGGGCCATCTTCTCCTATAATTCACCCCTCCACTTT
d_call: TRBD2; v_call: TRBV5-8; j_call: TRBJ2-1; clone_size: .; cdr3_aa: CASSDGTSGMYNEQFF; cdr3_nt: TGTGCCAGCAGCGACGGGACTAGCGGGATGTACAATGAGCAGTTCTTC
d_call: .; v_call: TRBV9; j_call: TRBJ1-6; clone_size: once; cdr3_aa: CASSATGSNSPLHF; cdr3_nt: TGTGCCAGCAGCGCAACAGGGAGTAATTCACCCCTCCACTTT
d_call: TRBD2; v_call: TRBV5-5; j_call: TRBJ2-1; clone_size: .; cdr3_aa: CASSSLAGGPNEQFF; cdr3_nt: TGTGCCAGCAGCTCACTAGCGGGGGGGCCAAATGAGCAGTTCTTC
d_call: TRBD1; v_call: TRBV11-2; j_call: TRBJ2-3; clone_size: .; cdr3_aa: CASSLFEGATDTQYF; cdr3_nt: TGTGCCAGCAGCTTATTCGAGGGGGCAACAGATACGCAGTATTTT
d_call: .; v_call: TRBV4-3; j_call: TRBJ1-4; clone_size: .; cdr3_aa: CASSPTGTTNEKLFF; cdr3_nt: TGCGCCAGCAGCCCAACAGGGACGACTAATGAAAAACTGTTTTTT
d_call: TRBD1; v_call: TRBV7-2; j_call: TRBJ1-5; clone_size: .; cdr3_aa: CASFPGQGYNQPQHF; cdr3_nt: TGTGCCTCTTTCCCGGGACAGGGGTACAATCAGCCCCAGCATTTT
d_call: .; v_call: TRBV19; j_call: TRBJ2-7; clone_size: .; cdr3_aa: CASSMSPSQGTYF; cdr3_nt: TGTGCCAGTAGTATGTCGCCCAGTCAGGGAACATACTTC
d_call: .; v_call: TRBV30; j_call: TRBJ2-1; clone_size: .; cdr3_aa: CAWGRAVSYNEQFF; cdr3_nt: TGTGCCTGGGGGAGAGCAGTCTCCTACAATGAGCAGTTCTTC
d_call: .; v_call: TRBV5-1; j_call: TRBJ1-4; clone_size: once; cdr3_aa: CASSSTDFGLGGGKLFF; cdr3_nt: TGCGCCAGCAGCTCAACTGATTTCGGCCTCGGAGGAGGAAAACTGTTTTTT
d_call: .; v_call: TRBV29-1; j_call: TRBJ2-1; clone_size: few; cdr3_aa: CSVVRKASSYNEQFF; cdr3_nt: TGCAGCGTTGTGCGGAAAGCGAGCTCCTACAATGAGCAGTTCTTC
d_call: .; v_call: TRBV12-3/TRBV12-4; j_call: TRBJ2-2; clone_size: once; cdr3_aa: CASSFGAGELFF; cdr3_nt: .